This T cell receptor beta chain is from a study of cytotoxic CD8 clonotypes in ibrutinib-treated CLL listed by TCRdb under 2021. The study in broad terms: The cohort included roughly 15 treatment-naive and ten to twelve relapsed/refractory patients; some 18 were IGHV unmutated. Partial responses were observed in roughly 25 patients and complete responses in 2; after a median follow-up of roughly 72 months, remission was maintained in around 14 patients and progression was observed in approximately 12. The response samples were drawn at a median of 12 months into treatment, with a range of about 6 to 36 months. An average of roughly 270,000 productive templates and 94,082 productive rearrangements was obtained per sample. Of the approximately 90 participants in the trial, approximately 25 had longitudinal samples available. Cryopreserved peripheral blood mononuclear cells were obtained prior to treatment, at the time of response, and at either disease progression or sustained remission. All remission and progressive disease samples were collected while patients were still receiving ibrutinib. General conclusions and limits of the study: Sustained-remission and progressing patients did not have matched sampling times, and lymph node repertoires were not examined. Clonality increased at ibrutinib response, stayed stable in sustained remission, and fell back toward baseline at progression. At baseline, clonality was higher than in age-matched healthy donors and showed a strong correlation with circulating CD8+ T-cell counts. Public clonotypes were rare and either shrank or stayed stable during treatment, and the rise in clonality at ibrutinib response reflected expansion of private clonotypes.

About this clone: The target of this receptor is not known. No clone much larger than this one lies a single base away; base qualities are absent.

Each clonotype received, on average, about 10x coverage in deep resolution sequencing performed on a MiSeq, where the target depth lay between 1 in 1 million and 1 in 200,000 T cells. The immunoSEQ hsTCRB Kit was used to generate TCR beta libraries. As for the authors' bioinformatics: ImmunoSEQ Data Assistant and ImmunoSEQ Analyzer were used for data analysis, and V, D and J genes were assigned according to IMGT definitions. Clonality, with values ranging from 0 to 1, was calculated as one minus the normalized Shannon entropy of productive rearrangement frequencies. Only overrepresented clonotypes making up at least 0.05% of the repertoire of each patient were included in the public clonotype analysis. Thirteen repertoires from age-matched healthy donors, obtained from immuneACCESS, served as clonality controls. The source is immuneACCESS, and TCRdb retained only in-frame sequences with V and J called. Part of the clones is not carried over; for the studies checked, unresolved V genes explain less than half of this, and the remainder is unexplained. Clonal size and the V and J genes are those of that table, whereas D and trimming came from the DNA. Across this sample there are some 200,000 clones, with 72% seen only once. In total, the top ten clones hold about an eighth of the sample.

In light of the paper, this sample's time point label describes: around 25 months on ibrutinib. For TCR beta library preparation, 2 to 2.5 micrograms of genomic DNA were isolated from cryopreserved PBMCs. Longitudinal blood samples from CLL patients receiving ibrutinib monotherapy were subjected to high-throughput TCR beta sequencing. The patients took part in an open-label, single-center phase 2 trial of ibrutinib monotherapy. V is reduced by 5 bases and J by 7 bases, leaving a spacing of 14 bases between them. Reading the germline V gene (reference sequence) gives CDR1 SEHNR and CDR2 FQNEAQ. The CDR3 covers 13 residues, taking in both the cysteine and the phenylalanine. Solely the CDR3 DNA is kept, with 39 bases framed from the first base.

The TCR sequence derives from a human donor with chronic lymphocytic leukemia. The chain is encoded by TRBV7-9 joined to TRBJ1-1; the D segment cannot be called with confidence. The sample in question was PBMCs, obtained after 24 months of ibrutinib treatment. CDR3 sequence: CASSPVTGVEAFF. The DNA reads as follows: TGTGCCAGCAGCCCCGTGACGGGTGTTGAAGCTTTCTTT.